This T cell receptor beta chain emerged from a study of radiotherapy plus CTLA-4 blockade in lung cancer. On the study more broadly: Patients showed objective responses in about 20% of cases and disease control in less than 35%.

Produced via immunoSEQ multiplex PCR; TCRdb's table is partial and in-frame only. The data contain tens of thousands of clones, 88% of them singletons. In regard to this clone: The antigen remains unidentified.

The study's findings and limits: With interferon-beta, early dynamics of blood T cell clones were reported to best predict response. Blood-borne expansion of tumor-derived TCR clones followed radiotherapy plus ipilimumab.

This receptor was taken from a human donor with non-small cell lung cancer whose response to radiotherapy plus ipilimumab could not be evaluated. Sample: peripheral blood, taken from a patient treated with radiotherapy plus ipilimumab.

The CDR3 nucleotides are TGTGCCAGCTCACCACCCGGTGGAGCGGGGTACAATGAGCAGTTCTTC. Residues: CASSPPGGAGYNEQFF. This rearrangement joins TRBV18 to TRBJ2-1; TRBD2 aligns across 7 bases. Germline trimming cut 0 bases from V and 4 bases from J; bases unmatched to any gene: 6. From germline, CDR1 is KGHSH and CDR2 LQKENI. The CDR3 sequence is 16 residues long. Together with reference TRBV18 and TRBJ2-1, the CDR3 gives the full variable domain: NAGVMQNPRHLVRRRGQEARLRCSPMKGHSHVYWYRQLPEEGLKFMVYLQKENIIDESGMPKERFSAEFPKEGPSILRIQQVVRGDSAAYFCASSPPGGAGYNEQFFGPGTRLTVL.